The 13 T cell receptor beta chains below were found in one sample sequenced in a study of blood T cell repertoires in COVID-19. Clones were read by immunoSEQ multiplex PCR, and TCRdb kept only the in-frame ones, dropping some. The sample lists roughly 200,000 clones, about 88% occurring once. The specimen was peripheral blood. These receptor sequences come from a woman aged 45-59 years with COVID-19, enrolled during active disease.

The chain carries TRBV18 and TRBJ2-5, with a possible D match to TRBD2 (6 bases). The CDR3 runs to 16 residues. Germline V CDR1 and CDR2: KGHSH, LQKENI. The V gene lost 0 bases and the J gene lost 2 bases, with 13 bases spanning the gap. The DNA of the CDR3 is TGTGCCAGCTCACCACCGAGAGGGACTTTACAAGAGACCCAGTACTTC. It codes for CASSPPRGTLQETQYF.

The CDR3 coding sequence is TGCAGCGTTGTTTCCGGATTAGCTGGCTACACCTTC. This sequence encodes CSVVSGLAGYTF. The chain recombines TRBV29-1 with TRBJ1-2; D is ambiguous. This CDR3 has 12 amino acids. Trimming removed 4 bases at V and 7 bases at J, with 13 bases between. The V gene's germline CDR1 is SQVTM and CDR2 ANQGSEA. The whole variable domain, remainder taken from reference TRBV29-1 and TRBJ1-2, is SAVISQKPSRDICQRGTSLTIQCQVDSQVTMMFWYRQQPGQSLTLIATANQGSEATYESGFVIDKFPISRPNLTFSTLTVSNMSPEDSSIYLCSVVSGLAGYTFGSGTRLTVV.

The chain carries TRBV5-1 and TRBJ2-3; 9 bases line up with TRBD1. CDR3 length: 17 amino acids. Unmatched junction bases numbered 11, after V lost 4 bases and J lost 2 bases. CDR1 SGHRS and CDR2 YFSETQ come from the germline V gene. The CDR3 loop is CASSLGQGYPHTDTQYF. The CDR3 nucleotides are TGCGCCAGCAGCCTGGGACAGGGCTACCCCCACACAGATACGCAGTATTTT.

This chain links TRBV20-1 with TRBJ1-1; D is undetermined. Per the germline V gene, CDR1 is DFQATT and CDR2 is SNEGSKA (reference sequence). Trimming took 6 bases from V and 7 from J, leaving 12 bases between them. The CDR3 is made up of 11 amino acids. The CDR3, as DNA: TGCAGTGCCAAAGGAGGAGTTGAAGCTTTCTTT. Encoded protein: CSAKGGVEAFF.

V usage is TRBV24-1 and J usage is TRBJ1-6, with D tentatively TRBD1 (6 bases). V was trimmed by 9 bases and J by 10 bases, leaving 15 bases between them. The germline V gene encodes CDR1 KGHDR and CDR2 SFDVKD. This CDR3 contains 13 residues. For the CDR3, the DNA is TGTGCCACCTCCCGCGGGAGGGGGTCACCCCTCCACTTT. This gives the protein CATSRGRGSPLHF.

The genes are TRBV9 and TRBJ2-5, with 15 bases lining up with TRBD2. The junction had 2 bases not matched to a gene; V was cut back by 0 bases and J by 5 bases. The CDR3 is 16 amino acids. Germline V gives CDR1 SGDLS, CDR2 YYNGEE. CDR3 bases: TGTGCCAGCAGCGTAGAAGGACTAGCGGGGGGGGAGACCCAGTACTTC. Protein sequence: CASSVEGLAGGETQYF.

Here the CDR3 DNA reads TGTGCCAGCAGCTTGGCCGGGGGGGACGGGTATGGCTACACCTTC. It encodes CASSLAGGDGYGYTF. This chain joins TRBV5-4 and TRBJ1-2; D is possibly TRBD1 (5 bases). The V gene lost 0 bases and the J gene lost 5 bases, with 14 bases spanning the gap. This CDR3 contains 15 residues. The V gene's germline CDR1 is SGHNT and CDR2 YYREEE (reference sequence). Combining the CDR3 with reference TRBV5-4 and TRBJ1-2 gives the whole variable domain ETGVTQSPTHLIKTRGQQVTLRCSSQSGHNTVSWYQQALGQGPQFIFQYYREEENGRGNFPPRFSGLQFPNYSSELNVNALELDDSALYLCASSLAGGDGYGYTFGSGTRLTVV.

This chain connects TRBV9 to TRBJ1-4; 7 bases map to TRBD1. Germline assignment: CDR1 SGDLS and CDR2 YYNGEE. The trim removed 3 bases at V and 7 bases at J, leaving 15 bases unmatched. The CDR3 has 17 amino acids. The CDR3 loop reads CASSALVALGTAEKLFF. DNA of the CDR3: TGTGCCAGCAGCGCCCTCGTGGCGCTGGGGACAGCTGAAAAACTGTTTTTT. The full variable domain, with the rest looked up from reference TRBV9 and TRBJ1-4, is DSGVTQTPKHLITATGQRVTLRCSPRSGDLSVYWYQQSLDQGLQFLIQYYNGEERAKGNILERFSAQQFPDLHSELNLSSLELGDSALYFCASSALVALGTAEKLFFGSGTQLSVL.

Points on this clone: This specimen includes other DNA sequences encoding the same CDR3. The chain has TRBV7-9 and TRBJ1-2, with a tentative D call TRBD1 (6 bases). The V end was cut by 5 bases, the J end by 8 bases, with 15 bases between. CDR1 and CDR2 from the germline V gene are SEHNR and FQNEAQ (reference sequence). CDR3 length: 13 amino acids. This chain's CDR3 is CASSPRGGRGYTF. CDR3 DNA: TGTGCCAGCAGCCCAAGGGGGGGCAGGGGCTACACCTTC.

The chain couples TRBV19 to TRBJ1-6; possibly TRBD1 for D (6 bases). Trimming shortened V by 3 bases and J by 3 bases, and 12 bases separated the two germline ends. The CDR3 length is 16 residues. The V gene's germline CDR1 is LNHDA and CDR2 SQIVND (reference sequence). The DNA of the CDR3 is TGTGCCAGTAGTATGTTGACAGGACTCTATAATTCACCCCTCCACTTT. Encoded protein: CASSMLTGLYNSPLHF. Supplemented by reference TRBV19 and TRBJ1-6, the full variable domain reads DGGITQSPKYLFRKEGQNVTLSCEQNLNHDAMYWYRQDPGQGLRLIYYSQIVNDFQKGDIAEGYSVSREKKESFPLTVTSAQKNPTAFYLCASSMLTGLYNSPLHFGNGTRLTVT.

This chain connects TRBV14 to TRBJ2-3; 9 bases map to TRBD1. This CDR3 has 15 residues. The V gene end was trimmed by 4 bases and the J gene end by 4 bases; junction bases not matched to a gene: 6. CDR1 SGHDN and CDR2 FVKESK come from the germline V gene. Here the CDR3 reads CASSRITGGPDTQYF. As DNA, the CDR3 is TGTGCCAGCAGCCGTATCACAGGGGGCCCAGATACGCAGTATTTT.

V is TRBV12-3 or TRBV12-4 and J is TRBJ2-3; D is ambiguous. The ends were cut back, 5 bases at V and 6 bases at J, with 9 bases in the middle. The CDR3 loop spans 12 amino acids. CDR3 residues: CASSRVEDTQYF. CDR3 coding DNA: TGTGCCAGCAGTCGGGTAGAGGATACGCAGTATTTT.

Only one count was recorded for this clone. The V and J genes are TRBV11-1 and TRBJ1-1; 9 bases fit TRBD1. The germline V gene has CDR1 SGHAT and CDR2 FQDESV (reference sequence). J gave up 4 bases and V 4 bases, and 7 bases lay outside the gene matches. The CDR3 has 15 amino acids. The CDR3 here is CASSSEHRGPTEAFF. The CDR3 DNA follows: TGTGCCAGCAGCTCCGAACACAGGGGGCCCACTGAAGCTTTCTTT.